Below, one T cell receptor (beta chain) is given with its context. This sample was taken from a study of blood T cell repertoires in COVID-19. Turning to the study itself: Material from acute and convalescent COVID-19 was sourced from the United States, Italy and Spain. T cells, B-cell-depleted T cells, or PBMCs provided the cDNA or gDNA that served as material.

Trimming stripped 4 bases from V and 2 bases from J, with 10 bases between. The CDR3 is 14 amino acids. In germline, CDR1 is SGDLS, CDR2 YYNGEE. Per the authors' pipeline: Reference gene primer amplification yielded estimated nucleated cell counts. TCRdb's copy holds only in-frame clones and misses some; the assay was immunoSEQ multiplex PCR. V, J and clone size reflect that table, while D and trimming were determined from the DNA. The profile shows some 290,000 clones, about 88% of them singletons. This receptor was identified in a man younger than 30 with active or convalescent COVID-19. The chain uses TRBV9 and TRBJ2-1; D call uncertain. Sequencing input: peripheral blood. CDR3 sequence: CASSSPGAYNEQFF. DNA of the CDR3: TGTGCCAGCAGCTCCCCAGGCGCCTACAATGAGCAGTTCTTC.